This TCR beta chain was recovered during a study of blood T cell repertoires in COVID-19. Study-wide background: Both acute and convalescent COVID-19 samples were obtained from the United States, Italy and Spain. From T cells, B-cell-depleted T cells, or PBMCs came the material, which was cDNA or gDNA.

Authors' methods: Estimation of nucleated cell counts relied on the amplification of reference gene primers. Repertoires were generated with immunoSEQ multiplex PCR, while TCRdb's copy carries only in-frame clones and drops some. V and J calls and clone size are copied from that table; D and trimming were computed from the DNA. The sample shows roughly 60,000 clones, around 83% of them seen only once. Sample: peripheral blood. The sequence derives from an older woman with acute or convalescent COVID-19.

Here the CDR3 reads CASSLESGNTEAFF. CDR3 nucleotide sequence: TGCGCCAGCAGCTTGGAGAGTGGGAACACTGAAGCTTTCTTT. This chain uses TRBV5-1 with TRBJ1-1; D is unclear. V was pared by 0 bases and J by 1 base, with 7 bases between. The CDR3 consists of 14 residues. Germline CDR1 is SGHRS and CDR2 is YFSETQ.